This T cell receptor beta chain stems from a study of shared clonotypes between healthy human individuals. Across the whole study: Each donor's CD8 memory used one plate, CD8 naive two, each CD4 subset three. Study outcomes and limitations: Among non-shared clonotypes, generation probabilities were lower than among those shared by all four donors.

As concerns this clone: The antigen remains unidentified. Distinct nucleotide sequences in the sample also encode this CDR3.

The CDR3 length is 13 residues. Germline V gene lookup returns CDR1 KGHSH and CDR2 LQKENI. Trimming took off 3 bases at V and 2 bases at J, with 7 bases between the two ends. Study processing details: ImmunoSEQ output lacked quality scores and full-length reads, limiting matched filtering. Only in-frame clones appear in the TCRdb table, and some are missing; sequencing was by immunoSEQ multiplex PCR. The DNA was the basis for D and trimming; V, J and clone size are from that table. The sample lists over a million clones; around 98% were seen once. The chain recombines TRBV18 with TRBJ2-5, with D unclear. This receptor was obtained from a man aged 25 to 40 in good health. The sequenced sample consisted of naive CD4+ T cells sorted from blood. The subset is: CD45RA+ positively selected. The CDR3 loop is CASSPLGQETQYF. In nucleotides, the CDR3 is TGTGCCAGCTCACCCCTTGGGCAAGAGACCCAGTACTTC.